Below, 14 T cell receptor beta chains from the same sample are listed, as sequenced in a study of beta chain features in type 1 diabetes. Isolated RNA was reverse transcribed in full, so expressed TCRB transcripts were sequenced. Profiling relied on immunoSEQ multiplex PCR, and the TCRdb table lists in-frame clones only, not all of them. The repertoire holds 300,000 to 450,000 clones, with around an eighth as singletons. The specimen was naive CD4+ T cells from blood. These receptors were taken from a young man in good health.

The chain carries TRBV30 and TRBJ2-5, with TRBD2 matching 9 bases. Germline values: CDR1 GTSNPN, CDR2 SVGIG (reference sequence). Trimming cost V 0 bases and J 2 bases; bases outside gene matches: 4. This CDR3 region has 15 residues. The CDR3 DNA sequence: TGTGCCTGGAGTGTAGGGGCGGGGGGGCAAGAGACCCAGTACTTC. It specifies CAWSVGAGGQETQYF.

This clone turned up a few times. The chain has TRBV19 and TRBJ2-7, with TRBD1 matching over 8 bases. J gave up 3 bases and V 5 bases, and 9 bases lay outside the gene matches. The V gene's germline CDR1 is LNHDA and CDR2 SQIVND (reference sequence). The CDR3 spans 15 residues. For the CDR3, the DNA is TGTGCCAGTAGTCGTTGGGACAGGTCGGTCTACGAGCAGTACTTC. Translating it yields CASSRWDRSVYEQYF.

This chain joins TRBV30 and TRBJ2-7, with D perhaps matching TRBD1 (6 bases). CDR3 length equals 14 residues. The germline V and J ends were trimmed by 1 base and 6 bases, with 16 bases remaining between them. CDR1 and CDR2 (germline): GTSNPN, SVGIG (reference sequence). CDR3 sequence reads: CAWSGTLLTGEQYF. The DNA for the CDR3 is TGTGCCTGGAGTGGTACGCTGTTGACAGGCGAGCAGTACTTC.

In this sample, this clone turned up a few times. The chain has TRBV19 and TRBJ1-2, with a weak D call TRBD1 (5 bases). Germline CDR1 and CDR2: LNHDA and SQIVND (reference sequence). The CDR3 contains 14 residues. Deletions cut 4 bases from V and 6 bases from J, with 15 bases between. CDR3 loop: CASSTYRWEDGYTF. In DNA form, the CDR3 reads TGTGCCAGTAGTACCTACAGGTGGGAGGATGGCTACACCTTC.

This clone was observed a few times. CDR3 nucleotide sequence: TGTGCCAGCTCACCAGACAGAACTAACTACGAGCAGTACTTC. This codes for CASSPDRTNYEQYF. The rearrangement links TRBV18 to TRBJ2-7; tentative D call: TRBD1 (5 bases). The V end was cut by 2 bases, the J end by 3 bases, with 11 bases between. The CDR3 is 14 amino acids. CDR1 is KGHSH and CDR2 is LQKENI in the germline V gene.

The gene calls are TRBV11-3 and TRBJ2-5; TRBD1 agrees at 7 bases. CDR3 length: 14 residues. Unmatched junction bases numbered 3, after V lost 5 bases and J lost 0 bases. Germline CDR1 reads SGHNT; CDR2 reads YENEEA. The CDR3 coding sequence is TGTGCCAGCAGCCCGGACAGGTACCAAGAGACCCAGTACTTC. Amino acids: CASSPDRYQETQYF. The full variable domain, rest sourced from reference TRBV11-3 and TRBJ2-5, is EAGVVQSPRYKIIEKKQPVAFWCNPISGHNTLYWYLQNLGQGPELLIRYENEEAVDDSQLPKDRFSAERLKGVDSTLKIQPAELGDSAVYLCASSPDRYQETQYFGPGTRLLVL.

This clone was found a few times. This chain joins TRBV5-1 and TRBJ1-1; 8 bases are a match to TRBD1. The CDR3 contains 14 residues. V shed 8 bases, J shed 5 bases, and the junction held 11 bases outside the gene matches. CDR1 and CDR2 (germline): SGHRS, YFSETQ. Written as DNA, the CDR3 is TGCGCCAGTTCGACAGGGGCCCAGGTAACTGAAGCTTTCTTT. Amino acids: CASSTGAQVTEAFF.

The chain joins TRBV2 to TRBJ1-1, with no clear D. The CDR3 is 14 residues long. CDR1 and CDR2 (germline): SNHLY, FYNNEI. V lost 11 bases and J 1 base, leaving 17 bases between the germline ends. For the CDR3, the DNA is TGTGCCGGAATCCGGTCCGAGGGGAACACTGAAGCTTTCTTT. It translates to CAGIRSEGNTEAFF.

The V gene is TRBV6-1, the J gene TRBJ1-5; no clear D gene. The CDR3 contains 11 residues. CDR1 and CDR2 from the germline V gene are MNHNS and SASEGT. Trimming cost V 5 bases and J 6 bases, with 5 bases left between them. CDR3 sequence (DNA): TGTGCCAGCAGTTCCGGTCAGCCCCAGCATTTT. This codes for CASSSGQPQHF.

The chain recombines TRBV11-1 with TRBJ1-4; 7 positions match TRBD1. Trimming took 2 bases from V and 8 from J; bases not matched to a gene: 2. Per germline, CDR1 SGHAT and CDR2 FQDESV (reference sequence). The CDR3 runs 13 residues. The CDR3 DNA reads TGTGCCAGCAGCTTAACGGGACAGGAAAAACTGTTTTTT. Protein product: CASSLTGQEKLFF.

J is TRBJ2-7 and V is TRBV7-2, with 15 bases lining up with TRBD2. Looked up from germline, CDR1 is SGHTA and CDR2 is FQGNSA. Losses at the gene ends were 4 bases for V and 2 bases for J; bases not matched to a gene: 3. This CDR3 contains 16 residues. The CDR3 loop reads CASSSRTSGRAYEQYF. The CDR3 DNA sequence: TGTGCCAGCAGCTCCCGGACTAGCGGGAGGGCCTACGAGCAGTACTTC. Variable domain in full (rest from reference TRBV7-2 and TRBJ2-7): GAGVSQSPSNKVTEKGKDVELRCDPISGHTALYWYRQSLGQGLEFLIYFQGNSAPDKSGLPSDRFSAERTGGSVSTLTIQRTQQEDSAVYLCASSSRTSGRAYEQYFGPGTRLTVT.

This sequence joins TRBV30 and TRBJ2-7; 13 bases map to TRBD2. Germline V gives CDR1 GTSNPN, CDR2 SVGIG (reference sequence). J gave up 3 bases and V 3 bases, and 5 bases lay outside the gene matches. The CDR3 sequence is 15 residues long. CDR3: CAWRLGLAGIYEQYF. CDR3 nucleotides: TGTGCCTGGAGGCTGGGACTAGCGGGAATCTACGAGCAGTACTTC.

Notes on this clone: At the DNA level, this CDR3 is encoded by other sequences in the same sample as well. This chain's CDR3 is CASSLEAGTYEQYF. CDR3 DNA: TGTGCCAGCAGCTTAGAGGCAGGAACTTACGAGCAGTACTTC. The chain links TRBV7-2 to TRBJ2-7; no reliable D call. Germline lookup yields CDR1 SGHTA and CDR2 FQGNSA. Trimming removed 1 base at V and 4 bases at J, with 11 bases between. CDR3 length: 14 amino acids.

This clone was observed a few times. The chain uses TRBV11-2 and TRBJ2-1; 11 bases map to TRBD2. The CDR3 extends over 16 amino acids. Per germline, CDR1 SGHAT and CDR2 FQNNGV. With V trimmed by 4 bases and J by 9 bases, 11 bases remained unmatched. This CDR3 reads CASSSPISGRASEQFF. The CDR3 nucleotides read TGTGCCAGCAGCTCACCGATTAGCGGGAGGGCCAGTGAGCAGTTCTTC.